This TCR beta chain was sequenced in a study of blood T cell repertoires in COVID-19. For the study at large: Sample material is recorded as cDNA or gDNA derived from T cells, B-cell-depleted T cells, or PBMCs.

V gave up 5 bases and J gave up 6 bases; unmatched junction bases: 21. CDR3 size: 18 residues. CDR1 and CDR2 (germline): SEHNR, FQNEAQ (reference sequence). This clone was recorded once. Which cohort a participant joined came from the clinical history participants gave. The method was immunoSEQ multiplex PCR; TCRdb's version includes in-frame clones alone and lacks a portion of them. The table lists some 220,000 clones, about four fifths of them singletons, with about 1.3% in the top ten. This TCR came from a woman aged 40 to 49 with acute COVID-19. Sequenced input: PBMCs or T cells enriched from blood (not recorded which). The V gene is TRBV7-9, the J gene TRBJ1-2, with TRBD1 matching over 7 bases. CDR3 sequence reads: CASSTIPSRDRLIHGYTF. CDR3 DNA sequence: TGTGCCAGCAGCACAATACCCTCCCGGGACAGACTAATCCATGGCTACACCTTC.